Presented here are 22 T cell receptor beta chains from one specimen sequenced in a study of blood T cell repertoires in COVID-19. Method: immunoSEQ multiplex PCR; TCRdb's copy keeps in-frame clones and lacks some. Among about 170,000 clones, approximately 87% were seen once, and the ten largest hold approximately 11%. The material sequenced was peripheral blood. These receptors were obtained from a woman aged 55-70 years with COVID-19, enrolled during active disease.

CDR3 DNA sequence: TGTGCCAGCAGTAACCGGGACTCAAGGGAGACCCAGTACTTC. It codes for CASSNRDSRETQYF. The V call is TRBV28, the J call TRBJ2-5, with a tentative D call TRBD2 (6 bases). Trimming removed 5 bases at V and 5 bases at J, with 15 bases between. From germline, CDR1 is MDHEN and CDR2 SYDVKM. The CDR3 runs 14 residues.

V gene TRBV24-1 combines with J gene TRBJ2-7, with D tentatively TRBD1 (5 bases). Between the trimmed V and J ends, which lost 4 bases and 4 bases, there was a span of 16 bases. The V gene's germline CDR1 is KGHDR and CDR2 SFDVKD. This CDR3 has 15 amino acids. The CDR3 DNA sequence: TGTGCCACCAGTGAATCGCAGGGTTCTCCTTACGAGCAGTACTTC. This codes for CATSESQGSPYEQYF.

This rearrangement joins TRBV11-2 to TRBJ2-7; 7 bases are a match to TRBD2. The CDR3 consists of 14 residues. Germline lookup yields CDR1 SGHAT and CDR2 FQNNGV. The trim removed 4 bases at V and 5 bases at J, leaving 8 bases unmatched. This CDR3 reads CASSYLRGSDEQYF. CDR3 coding DNA: TGTGCCAGCAGCTACCTGCGGGGGTCGGACGAGCAGTACTTC.

V usage is TRBV2 and J usage is TRBJ1-3, with D hard to call. This CDR3 is built from 13 residues. Trimming stripped 9 bases from V and 0 bases from J, with 9 bases between. CDR1 is SNHLY, CDR2 FYNNEI, per germline. Here the CDR3 DNA reads TGTGCCAGTCTGTCGGGCTCTGGAAACACCATATATTTT. Translation: CASLSGSGNTIYF. The whole variable domain, filled in from reference TRBV2 and TRBJ1-3, reads EPEVTQTPSHQVTQMGQEVILRCVPISNHLYFYWYRQILGQKVEFLVSFYNNEISEKSEIFDDQFSVERPDGSNFTLKIRSTKLEDSAMYFCASLSGSGNTIYFGEGSWLTVV.

The chain uses TRBV19 and TRBJ2-7; 7 bases line up with TRBD2. The CDR3 sequence is 11 residues long. Germline V gene lookup returns CDR1 LNHDA and CDR2 SQIVND (reference sequence). The junction had 7 bases not matched to a gene; V was cut back by 10 bases and J by 7 bases. The CDR3 DNA is TGTGCCACCCGGGACGGGAGGGAGCAGTACTTC. This gives the protein CATRDGREQYF. The full variable domain, rest sourced from reference TRBV19 and TRBJ2-7, is DGGITQSPKYLFRKEGQNVTLSCEQNLNHDAMYWYRQDPGQGLRLIYYSQIVNDFQKGDIAEGYSVSREKKESFPLTVTSAQKNPTAFYLCATRDGREQYFGPGTRLTVT.

CDR3 coding DNA: TGCGCCAGCAGCTTGTTGGTTAGCACCCAAGAGACCCAGTACTTC. It codes for CASSLLVSTQETQYF. The rearrangement uses TRBV5-1 and TRBJ2-5; D remains unclear. The V gene's germline CDR1 is SGHRS and CDR2 YFSETQ. V shed 1 base and J shed 1 base, with 11 bases lying between them. This CDR3 has 15 residues.

The V call is TRBV7-2, the J call TRBJ2-1; D may be TRBD2 (5 bases). Germline CDR1 reads SGHTA; CDR2 reads FQGNSA. Between the trimmed V and J ends, which lost 5 bases and 3 bases, there was a span of 14 bases. The CDR3 length is 15 residues. The CDR3 DNA is TGTGCCAGCAGCCTCTGGGCTGAGGGCTACAATGAGCAGTTCTTC. Its protein is CASSLWAEGYNEQFF.

This clone was detected only a few times. The chain joins TRBV27 to TRBJ2-7; 7 nucleotides agree with TRBD2. The CDR3 is 14 residues long. Germline lookup yields CDR1 MNHEY and CDR2 SMNVEV (reference sequence). Trimming removed 3 bases from V and 1 base from J; junction bases left unmatched: 3. CDR3 sequence reads: CASSFAGVSYEQYF. CDR3 DNA: TGTGCCAGCAGTTTCGCGGGAGTTTCCTACGAGCAGTACTTC.

The chain carries TRBV7-8 and TRBJ2-3; 7 positions match TRBD1. The CDR3 has 11 amino acids. Germline CDR1 reads SGHVS; CDR2 reads FQNEAQ. V gave up 3 bases and J gave up 10 bases; unmatched junction bases: 1. The CDR3 here is CASSFGQAQYF. As DNA, the CDR3 is TGTGCCAGCAGCTTTGGACAGGCGCAGTATTTT.

The chain combines TRBV7-6 with TRBJ1-5; unclear D gene. The CDR3 has 17 amino acids. Per the germline V gene, CDR1 is SGHVS and CDR2 is FNYEAQ. Trimming pared 1 base from V and 4 bases from J, leaving 17 bases between. The CDR3 here is CASSLERGPPSNQPQHF. DNA for the CDR3: TGTGCCAGCAGCTTAGAACGGGGTCCTCCGAGTAATCAGCCCCAGCATTTT.

CDR3 loop: CASSTLGSGGPYYEQYF. DNA for the CDR3: TGTGCCAGCAGCACCCTCGGCTCGGGGGGACCCTACTACGAGCAGTACTTC. This chain uses TRBV7-9 with TRBJ2-7; 7 bases agree with TRBD2. The J segment lost 3 bases and the V segment lost 5 bases, leaving 16 bases of the junction unmatched. The CDR3 length is 17 residues. Germline values: CDR1 SEHNR, CDR2 FQNEAQ (reference sequence).

This clone was picked up one time. J is TRBJ2-7 and V is TRBV7-2; D gene unclear. The germline gives CDR1 SGHTA, CDR2 FQGNSA. The CDR3 is 13 amino acids. Deletions cut 5 bases from V and 0 bases from J, with 8 bases between. This chain's CDR3 is CASSRAGSYEQYF. The CDR3 region has the DNA TGTGCCAGCAGCCGCGCTGGCTCCTACGAGCAGTACTTC.

The chain uses TRBV11-3 and TRBJ2-7, with a tentative D call TRBD2 (6 bases). Between the trimmed V and J ends, which lost 1 base and 2 bases, there was a span of 12 bases. CDR3 size: 15 residues. The germline V gene encodes CDR1 SGHNT and CDR2 YENEEA. Written as DNA, the CDR3 is TGTGCCAGCAGCTTAGGACGGGGGAGTACCTACGAGCAGTACTTC. This translates into CASSLGRGSTYEQYF.

The chain carries TRBV5-1 and TRBJ2-4, with 14 positions matching TRBD2. The junction had 14 bases not matched to a gene; V was cut back by 10 bases and J by 8 bases. Germline CDR1 reads SGHRS; CDR2 reads YFSETQ. The CDR3 is 16 amino acids. The chain's CDR3 is CAGRGLAGVGVDIQYF. The CDR3 DNA reads TGCGCCGGGCGGGGACTAGCGGGAGTAGGGGTTGACATTCAGTACTTC.

V gene TRBV7-9 combines with J gene TRBJ2-3; TRBD1 aligns across 7 bases. Germline-derived CDR1 and CDR2 are SEHNR and FQNEAQ (reference sequence). CDR3 length: 16 residues. V dropped 0 bases and J dropped 2; count of bases not matched to a gene: 5. CDR3 nucleotides: TGTGCCAGCAGCTTAGCGATCGGACAGGACACAGATACGCAGTATTTT. It is translated as CASSLAIGQDTDTQYF. Based on the CDR3 plus reference TRBV7-9 and TRBJ2-3, the full variable domain is DTGVSQNPRHKITKRGQNVTFRCDPISEHNRLYWYRQTLGQGPEFLTYFQNEAQLEKSRLLSDRFSAERPKGSFSTLEIQRTEQGDSAMYLCASSLAIGQDTDTQYFGPGTRLTVL.

There are a few counts of this clone. The chain employs TRBV9 and TRBJ1-5; TRBD1 matches at 7 bases. Germline V gene lookup returns CDR1 SGDLS and CDR2 YYNGEE. The CDR3 totals 15 residues. V lost 0 bases to trimming and J lost 4 bases; unmatched junction nucleotides: 4. The CDR3 loop is CASSVDPGGNQPQHF. The CDR3 nucleotides are TGTGCCAGCAGCGTAGACCCAGGGGGGAATCAGCCCCAGCATTTT.

The rearrangement joins TRBV13 to TRBJ2-1; TRBD2 agrees at 8 bases. V dropped 3 bases and J dropped 7; count of bases not matched to a gene: 2. The CDR3 runs to 13 residues. The germline gives CDR1 PRHDT, CDR2 FYEKMQ (reference sequence). The CDR3 nucleotides read TGTGCCAGCAGCTTCGGGAGGGGAAATGAGCAGTTCTTC. It specifies CASSFGRGNEQFF.

This chain's CDR3 is CASEQGYTGELFF. Here the CDR3 DNA reads TGTGCCAGCGAACAGGGTTACACCGGGGAGCTGTTTTTT. The V and J genes are TRBV6-5 and TRBJ2-2; TRBD1 might be the D (6 bases). CDR1 is MNHEY, CDR2 SVGAGI, per germline. The CDR3 runs to 13 residues. The V gene lost 8 bases and the J gene lost 3 bases, with 10 bases spanning the gap.

The rearrangement links TRBV5-4 to TRBJ2-2; TRBD1 matches at 8 bases. The length of the CDR3 is 15 residues. V was pared by 5 bases and J by 4 bases, with 7 bases of the junction left unmatched. The V gene's germline CDR1 is SGHNT and CDR2 YYREEE (reference sequence). The CDR3 is CASRPGQGVTGELFF. The CDR3 DNA sequence: TGTGCCAGCAGGCCCGGACAGGGAGTCACCGGGGAGCTGTTTTTT.

J is TRBJ1-6 and V is TRBV30; 8 nucleotides line up with TRBD1. The CDR3 length is 15 residues. J was trimmed by 10 bases and V by 2 bases; bases with no gene match: 10. The germline gives CDR1 GTSNPN, CDR2 SVGIG (reference sequence). This chain's CDR3 is CAWSKTGEGRSPLHF. The CDR3 region has the DNA TGTGCCTGGAGTAAGACAGGGGAGGGGCGCTCACCCCTCCACTTT.

This clone has only one observation. This sequence joins TRBV4-1 and TRBJ2-4, with 7 bases identical to TRBD2. J lost 11 bases, V lost 1 base, and 11 bases had no gene match. Looked up from germline, CDR1 is MGHRA and CDR2 is YSYEKL. The CDR3 spans 15 residues. The CDR3 spells CASSQVHGSGRVQYF. In nucleotides, the CDR3 is TGCGCCAGCAGCCAAGTACATGGTAGCGGGCGGGTTCAGTACTTC.

The chain recombines TRBV7-2 with TRBJ2-7; 8 nucleotides match TRBD2. Germline CDR1 reads SGHTA; CDR2 reads FQGNSA. After removal of 1 base from V and 8 bases from J, the junction contained 1 base not matched to a gene. This CDR3 has 12 residues. CDR3 nucleotides: TGTGCCAGCAGCTTAGTAGCGGGAAAGCAGTACTTC. Translating gives CASSLVAGKQYF.